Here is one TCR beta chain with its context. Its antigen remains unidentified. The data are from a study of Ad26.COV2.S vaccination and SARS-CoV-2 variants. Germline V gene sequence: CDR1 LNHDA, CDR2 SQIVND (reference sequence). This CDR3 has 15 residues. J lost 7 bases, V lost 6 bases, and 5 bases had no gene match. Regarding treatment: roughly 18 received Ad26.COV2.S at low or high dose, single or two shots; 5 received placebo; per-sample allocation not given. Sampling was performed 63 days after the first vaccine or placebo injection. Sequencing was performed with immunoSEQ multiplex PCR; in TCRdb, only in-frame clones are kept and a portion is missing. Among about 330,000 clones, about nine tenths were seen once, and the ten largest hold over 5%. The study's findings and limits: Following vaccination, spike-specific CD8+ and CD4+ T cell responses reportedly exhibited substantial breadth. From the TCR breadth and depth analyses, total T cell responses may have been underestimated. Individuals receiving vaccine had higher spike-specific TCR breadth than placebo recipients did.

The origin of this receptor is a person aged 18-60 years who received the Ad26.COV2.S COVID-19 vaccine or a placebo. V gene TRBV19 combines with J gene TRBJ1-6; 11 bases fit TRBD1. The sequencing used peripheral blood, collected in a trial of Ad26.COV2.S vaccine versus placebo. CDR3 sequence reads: CASRDRGPSNSPLHF. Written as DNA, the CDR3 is TGTGCCAGTAGGGACAGGGGGCCTTCCAATTCACCCCTCCACTTT.